The 27 T cell receptor beta chains in this list originate from one sample, sequenced in a study of cytomegalovirus exposure and HLA in healthy donors. The study ran its PCR with 60 Vbeta and 13 Jbeta primers. Sequenced by immunoSEQ multiplex PCR; TCRdb stores in-frame clones only, minus some. The sample holds about 160,000 clones, approximately 80% seen once. Sequenced: PBMCs. The receptor source for this set is a woman between 40 and 50 years old in good health and CMV-seropositive.

V gene TRBV7-9 combines with J gene TRBJ2-1; 8 positions match TRBD1. J lost 3 bases, V lost 4 bases, and 11 bases had no gene match. Germline values: CDR1 SEHNR, CDR2 FQNEAQ (reference sequence). The CDR3 has 17 amino acids. This CDR3 is CASSSLVRDRLYNEQFF. CDR3 coding DNA: TGTGCCAGCAGCTCGTTAGTCCGGGACAGGCTCTACAATGAGCAGTTCTTC.

The V call is TRBV27, the J call TRBJ2-7, with 13 bases aligning to TRBD2. The CDR3 is 16 residues long. V lost 5 bases, J lost 0 bases, and 4 bases stayed unmatched. CDR1 MNHEY and CDR2 SMNVEV come from the germline V gene (reference sequence). The CDR3 here is CASSLGTSGTSYEQYF. Here the CDR3 DNA reads TGTGCCAGCAGTCTAGGGACTAGCGGGACCTCCTACGAGCAGTACTTC.

This clone came up a few times. The genes are TRBV5-4 and TRBJ2-3, with 13 nucleotides matching TRBD2. This CDR3 has 17 residues. Germline CDR1 SGHNT, CDR2 YYREEE (reference sequence). Trimming took 4 bases from V and 5 from J; bases not matched to a gene: 10. The CDR3: CASSQGLAGVRRDTQYF. The CDR3, as DNA: TGTGCCAGCAGCCAAGGACTAGCGGGGGTAAGGAGAGATACGCAGTATTTT.

CDR3 nucleotides: TGTGCCAGCAGCGACCGACAGGGGGCTCCGAGGCAAGAGGGCTACACCTTC. Its protein is CASSDRQGAPRQEGYTF. V gene TRBV7-9 combines with J gene TRBJ1-2; 10 bases map to TRBD1. Trimming at V came to 5 bases and at J to 8 bases, leaving 17 bases not matched to a gene. The germline V gene has CDR1 SEHNR and CDR2 FQNEAQ (reference sequence). This CDR3 is built from 17 residues.

This clone was seen a handful of times. This rearrangement joins TRBV19 to TRBJ2-3; the D gene is possibly TRBD2 (6 bases). The CDR3 runs to 15 residues. The germline V gene encodes CDR1 LNHDA and CDR2 SQIVND (reference sequence). The ends were cut back, 7 bases at V and 0 bases at J, with 14 bases in the middle. The CDR3, as DNA: TGTGCCAGTACTGGGACTCCTTATAGCACAGATACGCAGTATTTT. It is translated as CASTGTPYSTDTQYF.

V is TRBV7-9 and J is TRBJ2-5; 7 bases line up with TRBD1. The CDR3 is made up of 14 amino acids. In germline, CDR1 is SEHNR, CDR2 FQNEAQ (reference sequence). V dropped 5 bases and J dropped 4; count of bases not matched to a gene: 7. The CDR3 protein is CASSQRQGGETQYF. CDR3 sequence (DNA): TGTGCCAGCAGCCAAAGACAGGGCGGAGAGACCCAGTACTTC.

In its sample, this clone was seen a few times. This chain connects TRBV4-1 to TRBJ1-1; unclear D gene. CDR1 and CDR2 from the germline V gene are MGHRA and YSYEKL. The CDR3 totals 15 residues. The V and J ends lost 3 bases and 2 bases respectively, with 13 bases between them. CDR3 DNA sequence: TGCGCCAGCAGCCATCCGGAGGGCAGAAACACTGAAGCTTTCTTT. Translation gives CASSHPEGRNTEAFF.

The chain is built from TRBV29-1 and TRBJ1-2; the D is unclear. Germline CDR1 and CDR2: SQVTM and ANQGSEA. The V gene lost 3 bases and the J gene lost 6 bases, with 5 bases spanning the gap. The CDR3 contains 10 residues. The CDR3 protein is CSVDRDGYTF. CDR3 nucleotide sequence: TGCAGCGTTGACCGAGATGGCTACACCTTC.

CDR3 in amino acids: CASSLGTDNEKLFF. The CDR3 nucleotides are TGTGCCAGCAGCCTCGGGACAGATAATGAAAAACTGTTTTTT. The chain joins TRBV5-4 to TRBJ1-4; TRBD1 matches at 7 bases. The V gene end was trimmed by 4 bases and the J gene end by 4 bases; junction bases not matched to a gene: 4. From germline, CDR1 is SGHNT and CDR2 YYREEE (reference sequence). This CDR3 has 14 amino acids.

The chain recombines TRBV7-2 with TRBJ1-1; D unclear. The V gene lost 6 bases and the J gene lost 3 bases, with 14 bases spanning the gap. Germline V gene data show CDR1 as SGHTA and CDR2 as FQGNSA. The CDR3 runs to 14 residues. The CDR3 nucleotides are TGTGCCAGCAGGGAGGAACGAGGCTACACTGAAGCTTTCTTT. Translated: CASREERGYTEAFF.

The genes are TRBV27 and TRBJ1-5; D gene uncertain. The V and J ends lost 0 bases and 4 bases respectively, with 7 bases between them. This CDR3 is 14 amino acids long. From germline, CDR1 is MNHEY and CDR2 SMNVEV (reference sequence). As DNA, the CDR3 is TGTGCCAGCAGTTTATCGGCGGTGAATCAGCCCCAGCATTTT. Its translation is CASSLSAVNQPQHF.

This clone was seen a handful of times. As DNA, the CDR3 is TGTGCCAGTCATACAGGGGATTCTAGTAACTATGGCTACACCTTC. Its translation: CASHTGDSSNYGYTF. V gene TRBV19 combines with J gene TRBJ1-2; 7 bases map to TRBD1. In germline, CDR1 is LNHDA, CDR2 SQIVND (reference sequence). The CDR3 spans 15 residues. V lost 8 bases, J lost 1 base, and 10 bases stayed unmatched.

CDR3 DNA sequence: TGTGCCAGCAGCATCACTCAGGGTCAAGAGACCCAGTACTTC. Protein: CASSITQGQETQYF. The chain combines TRBV7-9 with TRBJ2-5, with a possible D match to TRBD1 (5 bases). Deletions cut 5 bases from V and 2 bases from J, with 12 bases between. The CDR3 is made up of 14 amino acids. Germline values: CDR1 SEHNR, CDR2 FQNEAQ (reference sequence).

This chain joins TRBV5-6 and TRBJ2-1; D might be TRBD1 (5 bases). Germline V gene lookup returns CDR1 SGHDT and CDR2 YYEEEE. V was cut by 2 bases and J by 7 bases, with 16 bases left in between. The CDR3 runs 15 residues. As DNA, the CDR3 is TGTGCCAGCAGCTTCGCAGGGAAGGTCCAGAATGAGCAGTTCTTC. Translating gives CASSFAGKVQNEQFF.

Of note for this clone: Because the CDR3's place on the DNA is in doubt, the DNA is left out and the CDR3 is given as listed by TCRdb. The CDR3 here is CATQGQIYGCTF. The J gene is TRBJ1-2, the V gene TRBV6-1; TRBD1 is taken as the D call from the table, unchecked against the DNA. 12 amino acids form the CDR3, both terminal residues included. The germline CDR1 and CDR2 sequences are MNHNS and SASEGT.

The chain recombines TRBV7-6 with TRBJ2-7, with 12 bases identical to TRBD1. Trimming cost V 0 bases and J 5 bases; bases outside gene matches: 2. Per the germline V gene, CDR1 is SGHVS and CDR2 is FNYEAQ. The CDR3 is 15 residues long. In DNA, the CDR3 is TGTGCCAGCAGCTTAGCCGGGACAGGGGGCGACGAGCAGTACTTC. It translates to CASSLAGTGGDEQYF.

This chain uses TRBV7-2 with TRBJ2-1; TRBD1 might be the D (5 bases). V lost 2 bases and J 8 bases, leaving 19 bases between the germline ends. The CDR3 runs to 16 residues. CDR1 is SGHTA and CDR2 is FQGNSA in the germline V gene. The CDR3 reads CASSLFTGTLGDEQFF. DNA of the CDR3: TGTGCCAGCAGCTTATTTACGGGCACCTTAGGGGATGAGCAGTTCTTC.

V is TRBV5-1 and J is TRBJ1-1, with D perhaps TRBD1 (5 bases). The germline V gene has CDR1 SGHRS and CDR2 YFSETQ. The CDR3 extends over 16 amino acids. V was trimmed by 0 bases and J by 0 bases, leaving 12 bases between them. The CDR3 DNA sequence: TGCGCCAGCAGCTTGGCCGGAGGGACCATGAACACTGAAGCTTTCTTT. Translated: CASSLAGGTMNTEAFF.

The rearrangement links TRBV4-3 to TRBJ2-3, with 9 bases identical to TRBD2. CDR1 and CDR2 from the germline V gene are LGHNA and YSLEER. V dropped 0 bases and J dropped 4; count of bases not matched to a gene: 17. The CDR3 is 20 residues long. For the CDR3, the DNA is TGCGCCAGCAGCCAAGATCTAAATATCGCTAGCGGGATTATAGCAGATACGCAGTATTTT. Protein sequence: CASSQDLNIASGIIADTQYF.

This clone was seen once. The same CDR3 can be traced to other DNA sequences in this sample. This chain links TRBV28 with TRBJ1-2; 7 nucleotides agree with TRBD1. Germline CDR1 and CDR2: MDHEN and SYDVKM. V was pared by 4 bases and J by 4 bases, with 6 bases of the junction left unmatched. The CDR3 is made up of 14 amino acids. This CDR3 reads CASSSPGQSYGYTF. CDR3 sequence (DNA): TGTGCCAGCAGTTCGCCGGGACAGAGCTATGGCTACACCTTC.

This clone was observed once. The chain combines TRBV9 with TRBJ1-1; unclear D gene. In germline, CDR1 is SGDLS, CDR2 YYNGEE. This CDR3 comprises 13 residues. V was cut by 4 bases and J by 4 bases, with 11 bases left in between. CDR3 amino acids: CASSSSRSTEAFF. The DNA for the CDR3 is TGTGCCAGCAGCTCATCGCGATCCACTGAAGCTTTCTTT.

The chain has TRBV19 and TRBJ1-1; weak D call: TRBD1 (6 bases). Trimming cost V 3 bases and J 1 base, with 9 bases left between them. This CDR3 contains 14 residues. CDR1 and CDR2 (germline): LNHDA, SQIVND (reference sequence). Here the CDR3 reads CASSIQGSNTEAFF. DNA for the CDR3: TGTGCCAGTAGTATTCAGGGGTCGAACACTGAAGCTTTCTTT. Using reference TRBV19 and TRBJ1-1 for the parts outside the CDR3, the full variable domain is DGGITQSPKYLFRKEGQNVTLSCEQNLNHDAMYWYRQDPGQGLRLIYYSQIVNDFQKGDIAEGYSVSREKKESFPLTVTSAQKNPTAFYLCASSIQGSNTEAFFGQGTRLTVV.

DNA of the CDR3: TGTGCCAGCAGCTTCACAGAGAACACTGAAGCTTTCTTT. Its protein is CASSFTENTEAFF. The V and J genes are TRBV11-3 and TRBJ1-1; no clear D. This CDR3 spans 13 amino acids. In germline, CDR1 is SGHNT, CDR2 YENEEA. Trimming shortened V by 3 bases and J by 1 base, and 6 bases separated the two germline ends.

This chain connects TRBV6-5 to TRBJ2-7; 8 nucleotides line up with TRBD2. This CDR3 spans 15 amino acids. Germline CDR1 is MNHEY and CDR2 is SVGAGI. V trimming: 6 bases; J trimming: 4 bases; junction bases outside the gene matches: 11. CDR3 sequence reads: CASSPARTSRYEQYF. The CDR3 bases are TGTGCCAGCAGCCCCGCGAGGACTAGCCGATACGAGCAGTACTTC.

V and J are TRBV15 and TRBJ1-1, with TRBD1 matching 9 bases. Germline assignment: CDR1 LNHNV and CDR2 YYDKDF (reference sequence). V lost 0 bases to trimming and J lost 4 bases; unmatched junction nucleotides: 6. The CDR3 has 16 residues. In DNA, the CDR3 is TGTGCCACCAGCAGAGACCGGACAGGGGTTGGCACTGAAGCTTTCTTT. Residues: CATSRDRTGVGTEAFF. Variable domain in full (rest from reference TRBV15 and TRBJ1-1): DAMVIQNPRYQVTQFGKPVTLSCSQTLNHNVMYWYQQKSSQAPKLLFHYYDKDFNNEADTPDNFQSRRPNTSFCFLDIRSPGLGDTAMYLCATSRDRTGVGTEAFFGQGTRLTVV.

This chain links TRBV7-2 with TRBJ2-1, with a tentative D call TRBD1 (5 bases). This CDR3 region has 13 residues. The germline V gene has CDR1 SGHTA and CDR2 FQGNSA. Trimming shortened V by 4 bases and J by 8 bases, and 12 bases separated the two germline ends. In nucleotides, the CDR3 is TGTGCCAGCAGCTACCAGGGTATAGATGAGCAGTTCTTC. Translating gives CASSYQGIDEQFF. The variable domain in full, completed from reference TRBV7-2 and TRBJ2-1, reads GAGVSQSPSNKVTEKGKDVELRCDPISGHTALYWYRQSLGQGLEFLIYFQGNSAPDKSGLPSDRFSAERTGGSVSTLTIQRTQQEDSAVYLCASSYQGIDEQFFGPGTRLTVL.

The chain carries TRBV5-1 and TRBJ1-2, with 7 bases matching TRBD1. The CDR3 has 13 residues. V was clipped by 4 bases and J by 2 bases; unmatched bases: 2. Germline V gene data show CDR1 as SGHRS and CDR2 as YFSETQ. The CDR3 DNA follows: TGCGCCAGCAGCGGACAGGAAAACTATGGCTACACCTTC. Protein product: CASSGQENYGYTF.